Following are 30 T cell receptor beta chains from one sample sequenced in a study of T cells expressing NK-cell markers. TCRdb reprocessed the 5' RACE reads and reports one entry per CDR3 protein, with no DNA. With fewer than 400,000 distinct CDR3 sequences in the sample, the ten largest clones hold about 10%. The material sequenced was blood T cells: a sorted CD56 or NKG2C T cell subset, CD4+ or CD8+ T cells, or bulk PBMC T cells (not recorded which). These receptors originate from a woman aged 50 to 60 in good health.

The chain uses TRBV7-9 and TRBJ2-6; TCRdb calls TRBD2, which cannot be checked without DNA. From germline, CDR1 is SEHNR and CDR2 FQNEAQ (reference sequence). The CDR3 totals 14 residues. CDR3 residues: CASRRESGANVLTF. The full variable domain, completed using reference TRBV7-9 and TRBJ2-6, is DTGVSQNPRHKITKRGQNVTFRCDPISEHNRLYWYRQTLGQGPEFLTYFQNEAQLEKSRLLSDRFSAERPKGSFSTLEIQRTEQGDSAMYLCASRRESGANVLTFGAGSRLTVL.

This chain connects TRBV6-1 to TRBJ2-7; checking the TCRdb D call of TRBD1 is not possible without DNA. Germline values: CDR1 MNHNS, CDR2 SASEGT. This CDR3 region has 14 residues. The CDR3 loop is CASLSQTGDESRYF.

V usage is TRBV6-6 and J usage is TRBJ1-2; the D gene TCRdb calls, TRBD1, cannot be checked with no DNA. In germline, CDR1 is MNHNY, CDR2 SVGAGI (reference sequence). This CDR3 has 13 residues. This chain's CDR3 is CASSPTGDYGYTF.

The chain carries TRBV2 and TRBJ1-4; TCRdb outputs TRBD1, but without DNA this stays unchecked. The CDR3 loop spans 13 amino acids. Per the germline V gene, CDR1 is SNHLY and CDR2 is FYNNEI. CDR3 loop: CASTGGSNEKLFF. Together with reference TRBV2 and TRBJ1-4, the CDR3 gives the full variable domain: EPEVTQTPSHQVTQMGQEVILRCVPISNHLYFYWYRQILGQKVEFLVSFYNNEISEKSEIFDDQFSVERPDGSNFTLKIRSTKLEDSAMYFCASTGGSNEKLFFGSGTQLSVL.

The chain carries TRBV12-3 or TRBV12-4 and TRBJ2-7; with no DNA, the TCRdb D assignment of TRBD2 cannot be verified. This CDR3 comprises 15 residues. The CDR3 region is CASSSLLAGEYEQYF.

The chain combines TRBV18 with TRBJ1-3. Germline CDR1 is KGHSH and CDR2 is LQKENI. This CDR3 comprises 18 residues. The CDR3 sequence is CASSQNSLGQSSGNTIYF. Based on the CDR3 plus reference TRBV18 and TRBJ1-3, the full variable domain is NAGVMQNPRHLVRRRGQEARLRCSPMKGHSHVYWYRQLPEEGLKFMVYLQKENIIDESGMPKERFSAEFPKEGPSILRIQQVVRGDSAAYFCASSQNSLGQSSGNTIYFGEGSWLTVV.

The chain is built from TRBV3-1 and TRBJ1-2. CDR3 length: 15 amino acids. Per the germline V gene, CDR1 is LGHDT and CDR2 is YNNKEL (reference sequence). The CDR3 loop reads CASSQVARTEAGYTF.

The chain carries TRBV15 and TRBJ1-1. The CDR3 spans 15 residues. Per germline, CDR1 LNHNV and CDR2 YYDKDF (reference sequence). CDR3: CATSREFDINTEAFF. Combining the CDR3 with reference TRBV15 and TRBJ1-1 gives the whole variable domain DAMVIQNPRYQVTQFGKPVTLSCSQTLNHNVMYWYQQKSSQAPKLLFHYYDKDFNNEADTPDNFQSRRPNTSFCFLDIRSPGLGDTAMYLCATSREFDINTEAFFGQGTRLTVV.

This sequence joins TRBV6-6 and TRBJ1-5; the D call from TCRdb, TRBD1, cannot be confirmed without DNA. CDR1 and CDR2 (germline): MNHNY, SVGAGI (reference sequence). This CDR3 spans 13 amino acids. CDR3 in amino acids: CASKSGGNQPQHF.

The chain links TRBV29-1 to TRBJ2-1; TCRdb gives TRBD1 as the D gene, but with no DNA this cannot be confirmed. The germline V gene has CDR1 SQVTM and CDR2 ANQGSEA. CDR3 length equals 16 residues. The CDR3 sequence is CSLSTQTGEDYNEQFF.

This rearrangement joins TRBV28 to TRBJ1-4. Germline values: CDR1 MDHEN, CDR2 SYDVKM. CDR3 size: 12 residues. The CDR3 sequence is CASGEINEKLFF.

The rearrangement links TRBV20-1 to TRBJ1-1; TCRdb indicates TRBD1, and absent DNA this call remains unverified. This CDR3 comprises 16 residues. Germline V gene data show CDR1 as DFQATT and CDR2 as SNEGSKA (reference sequence). The CDR3 spells CSARRQGGASNTEAFF.

The rearrangement uses TRBV30 and TRBJ2-1; lacking DNA, the TRBD1 call made by TCRdb goes unchecked. The CDR3 runs to 15 residues. The germline V gene encodes CDR1 GTSNPN and CDR2 SVGIG (reference sequence). The CDR3 loop reads CAWSGGQGYYNEQFF.

The chain links TRBV11-2 to TRBJ2-1; TCRdb picks TRBD2, but there is no DNA to check that call. CDR3 length: 16 residues. Germline values: CDR1 SGHAT, CDR2 FQNNGV. The CDR3 region is CASSLVTSGSHNEQFF.

V is TRBV30 and J is TRBJ2-3. Germline V CDR1 and CDR2: GTSNPN, SVGIG (reference sequence). The CDR3 sequence is 13 residues long. CDR3 loop: CAWSVQGTDTQYF.

The chain employs TRBV5-1 and TRBJ2-6; without DNA, the TCRdb call of TRBD1 cannot be checked. Germline V lookup: CDR1 SGHRS, CDR2 YFSETQ. The CDR3 is made up of 19 amino acids. This CDR3 reads CASSLNGRDSLSGANVLTF.

J is TRBJ2-7 and V is TRBV5-1. The germline V gene has CDR1 SGHRS and CDR2 YFSETQ. The CDR3 covers 14 residues. CDR3 protein: CASSPLDSSYEQYF.

The chain links TRBV24-1 to TRBJ2-5; absent DNA, TCRdb's TRBD1 call cannot be checked. Germline lookup yields CDR1 KGHDR and CDR2 SFDVKD. This CDR3 has 15 amino acids. CDR3: CATSVTGGVLETQYF.

The genes are TRBV3-1 and TRBJ2-2; TCRdb's assignment of TRBD1 cannot be checked, as there is no DNA. The CDR3 contains 16 residues. CDR1 and CDR2 (germline): LGHDT, YNNKEL (reference sequence). CDR3 protein: CASSQESGLGTGELFF.

This chain uses TRBV21-1 with TRBJ2-1; as DNA is missing, the TRBD2 call by TCRdb cannot be tested. TRBV21-1 is a pseudogene locus. This CDR3 has 18 amino acids. The CDR3 reads CASSKAGTSGPTRNEQFF.

The chain uses TRBV7-8 and TRBJ2-5; the D call of TRBD2 rests on TCRdb alone, since no DNA is present to check it. The CDR3 is made up of 13 amino acids. Germline loops: CDR1 SGHVS, CDR2 FQNEAQ. Here the CDR3 reads CASSPRLPETQYF. The entire variable domain, with the rest obtained from reference TRBV7-8 and TRBJ2-5, is as follows: GAGVSQSPRYKVAKRGQDVALRCDPISGHVSLFWYQQALGQGPEFLTYFQNEAQLDKSGLPSDRFFAERPEGSVSTLKIQRTQQEDSAVYLCASSPRLPETQYFGPGTRLLVL.

The V and J genes are TRBV7-8 and TRBJ2-1. Germline V gene data show CDR1 as SGHVS and CDR2 as FQNEAQ. The CDR3 contains 14 residues. Here the CDR3 reads CASSLVSPHNEQFF.

The chain joins TRBV27 to TRBJ1-2; without DNA, the TCRdb call of TRBD1 cannot be checked. Germline V gives CDR1 MNHEY, CDR2 SMNVEV (reference sequence). The CDR3 totals 15 residues. This chain's CDR3 is CASSLLPGIPGGYTF.

The chain employs TRBV7-4 and TRBJ2-3. CDR3 length: 16 amino acids. Germline V gene sequence: CDR1 SGHVT, CDR2 SQSDAQ. The CDR3 is CASSFSAGARTDTQYF.

V usage is TRBV2 and J usage is TRBJ1-2. Germline V gene sequence: CDR1 SNHLY, CDR2 FYNNEI. The CDR3 is 15 residues long. The CDR3: CASSDPSRVPYGYTF.

The chain is built from TRBV9 and TRBJ1-2; TCRdb's D call, TRBD1, is unchecked because there is no DNA. CDR1 SGDLS and CDR2 YYNGEE come from the germline V gene. The CDR3 covers 17 residues. This CDR3 is CASSERDRAASNYGYTF.

This chain joins TRBV18 and TRBJ2-1; no DNA is available, so the TRBD2 call from TCRdb remains unchecked. CDR1 and CDR2 (germline): KGHSH, LQKENI. This CDR3 is built from 16 residues. The CDR3 spells CASSPYLAGGDNEQFF.

This rearrangement joins TRBV6-5 to TRBJ1-3; as DNA is missing, the TRBD1 call by TCRdb cannot be tested. The germline V gene has CDR1 MNHEY and CDR2 SVGAGI. CDR3 length: 15 amino acids. The CDR3 loop reads CASSSSGTLGNTIYF.

The rearrangement joins TRBV25-1 to TRBJ2-3; with no DNA, the TCRdb D assignment of TRBD2 cannot be verified. There are 16 residues in the CDR3. Germline CDR1 reads MGHDK; CDR2 reads SYGVNS. This CDR3 is CASSDGSGRVTDTQYF. The whole variable domain, filled in from reference TRBV25-1 and TRBJ2-3, reads EADIYQTPRYLVIGTGKKITLECSQTMGHDKMYWYQQDPGMELHLIHYSYGVNSTEKGDLSSESTVSRIRTEHFPLTLESARPSHTSQYLCASSDGSGRVTDTQYFGPGTRLTVL.

This chain links TRBV20-1 with TRBJ2-1; TCRdb calls TRBD2, which cannot be checked without DNA. Germline assignment: CDR1 DFQATT and CDR2 SNEGSKA (reference sequence). CDR3 length equals 17 residues. CDR3 protein: CSARVGLAGASYNEQFF.